The TCR beta chain under discussion was sequenced for a study of metastatic and nonmetastatic thyroid tumors. Study as a whole: Repertoire comparisons spanned blood and tumor or nodule tissue from malignant and benign thyroid patients. Study conclusions and caveats: As reported, TCR beta diversity in blood and tumor was significantly higher in malignant thyroid tumors than in benign nodules.

In the study's own analysis: To classify distant metastasis in papillary thyroid cancer, a model was built from CDR3 differences across clinicopathological groups. Via MiXCR, TCRdb re-called the PCR reads. The V and J calls follow TCRdb's processing rather than the paper's. This table holds 53,000 or so clones, roughly 20% found once. This clone was recorded at least ten times. No antigen is known for it. V lost 4 bases and J lost 6; bases outside the gene matches: 6. The CDR3 is made up of 14 amino acids. Germline V lookup: CDR1 SQVTM, CDR2 ANQGSEA. Thyroid surgery was performed in patients who had received no treatment beforehand.

The chain carries TRBV29-1 and TRBJ2-1; the match to TRBD2 covers 10 bases. Sample: blood. This receptor was identified in a female donor with papillary thyroid cancer or a benign thyroid nodule (not recorded which). Some clones in this sample may be carry-over from other donors' samples. The CDR3: CSVAFSGRPNEQFF. The CDR3 region has the DNA TGCAGCGTTGCATTTAGCGGGAGGCCCAATGAGCAGTTCTTC.